Given below is one T cell receptor beta chain in context. Its target is not known. TCRdb recomputed calls from the 5' RACE reads with MiXCR, one row per CDR3 protein. The sample lists 450,000 to 650,000 distinct CDR3 sequences, approximately 13% occurring once. This entry comes from a study of T cells after yellow fever vaccination. Notes on the study in general: Weaker in magnitude, the secondary response showed a faster peak on day 5 versus 15. Contamination by abundant bulk-population clonotypes could be present in FACS-sorted repertoires.

The CDR3 runs 16 residues. V was cut by 2 bases and J by 0 bases, with 10 bases left in between. Germline loops: CDR1 LNHDA, CDR2 SQIVND (reference sequence). The chain links TRBV19 to TRBJ2-2; D is ambiguous. This specimen was PBMCs, taken on the day of the yellow fever booster vaccination. The receptor's source is a young man who received the YFV17D yellow fever vaccine. CDR3 bases: TGTGCCAGTAGTATATTGGCGGACCCGAACACCGGGGAGCTGTTTTTT. Encoded protein: CASSILADPNTGELFF.